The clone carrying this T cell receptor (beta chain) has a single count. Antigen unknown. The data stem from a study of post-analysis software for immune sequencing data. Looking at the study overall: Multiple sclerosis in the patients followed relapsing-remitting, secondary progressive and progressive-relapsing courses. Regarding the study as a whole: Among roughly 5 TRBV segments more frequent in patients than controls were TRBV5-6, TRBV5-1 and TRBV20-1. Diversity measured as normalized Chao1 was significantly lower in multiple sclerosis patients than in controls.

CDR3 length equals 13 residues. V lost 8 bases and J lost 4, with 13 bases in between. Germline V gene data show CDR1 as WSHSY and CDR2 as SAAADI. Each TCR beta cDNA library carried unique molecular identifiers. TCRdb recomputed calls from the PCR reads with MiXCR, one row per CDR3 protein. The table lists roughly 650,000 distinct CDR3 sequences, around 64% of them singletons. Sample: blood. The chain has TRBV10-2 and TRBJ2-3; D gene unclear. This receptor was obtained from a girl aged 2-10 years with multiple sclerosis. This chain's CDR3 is CASWGLVPDTQYF. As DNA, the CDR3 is TGCGCCAGCTGGGGTCTGGTCCCAGATACGCAGTATTTT.